Below, 6 T cell receptor beta chains from the same sample are listed, as sequenced in a study of identifying expanded T cells in peripheral blood. Repertoires were generated with immunoSEQ multiplex PCR, while TCRdb's copy carries only in-frame clones and drops some. The sample shows about 86,000 clones, 70% to 90% of them seen only once. Sequenced: blood. The source is a person aged 18 to 70 in good health.

The rearrangement uses TRBV21-1 and TRBJ2-7; TRBD2 reflects the table's D call only, with no check against the DNA. TRBV21-1 is a known pseudogene. The CDR3 sequence is 14 residues long. Here the CDR3 reads CASSKALSGTEQYF. The CDR3 nucleotides are TGTGCCAGCAGCAAAGCGCTGTCGGGTACCGAGCAGTACTTC.

This clone occurred a few times. The V gene is TRBV15, the J gene TRBJ1-2; 7 bases are shared with TRBD1. The length of the CDR3 is 13 residues. CDR1 is LNHNV and CDR2 is YYDKDF in the germline V gene (reference sequence). The V gene end was trimmed by 5 bases and the J gene end by 2 bases; junction bases not matched to a gene: 2. The CDR3 sequence: CATSGRGNYGYTF. The CDR3 nucleotides are TGTGCCACCAGCGGCAGGGGGAACTATGGCTACACCTTC.

The chain uses TRBV27 and TRBJ1-5; D unclear. The ends were cut back, 4 bases at V and 5 bases at J, with 12 bases in the middle. The CDR3 sequence is 14 residues long. Germline V lookup: CDR1 MNHEY, CDR2 SMNVEV (reference sequence). This CDR3 reads CASSSRAYDQPQHF. The CDR3 DNA reads TGTGCCAGCAGTTCTCGGGCCTATGATCAGCCCCAGCATTTT.

V is TRBV4-1 and J is TRBJ2-1, with D possibly TRBD2 on 6 matching bases. V was pared by 0 bases and J by 4 bases, with 16 bases between. The CDR3 has 17 amino acids. Germline CDR1 and CDR2: MGHRA and YSYEKL. The CDR3 protein is CASSQDLPAEGYNEQFF. In nucleotides, the CDR3 is TGCGCCAGCAGCCAAGATCTTCCAGCGGAGGGTTACAATGAGCAGTTCTTC.

The V and J genes are TRBV19 and TRBJ2-7; 9 bases are a match to TRBD1. J was trimmed by 2 bases and V by 7 bases; bases with no gene match: 6. Per the germline V gene, CDR1 is LNHDA and CDR2 is SQIVND (reference sequence). The CDR3 loop spans 14 amino acids. Here the CDR3 reads CASTGTGTPYEQYF. DNA for the CDR3: TGTGCCAGTACCGGGACAGGGACCCCCTACGAGCAGTACTTC.

The chain couples TRBV10-3 to TRBJ2-5; D remains unclear. The V and J ends lost 3 bases and 0 bases respectively, with 5 bases between them. Germline V CDR1 and CDR2: ENHRY, SYGVKD. The CDR3 is made up of 13 amino acids. The DNA for the CDR3 is TGTGCCATCAGTGATGGGTACCAAGAGACCCAGTACTTC. Amino acids: CAISDGYQETQYF.